The TCR beta chain described here comes from a study of blood T cell repertoires in COVID-19. Per the germline V gene, CDR1 is SQVTM and CDR2 is ANQGSEA. Trimming left V 0 bases short and J 0 bases short, with 11 bases between. This CDR3 contains 15 residues. This table comes from immunoSEQ multiplex PCR, and its TCRdb copy is limited to in-frame clones, with some not included. The repertoire holds a few hundred thousand clones, with roughly 84% as singletons. The clonotype originates from a woman aged 18-35 years with acute or convalescent COVID-19. V gene TRBV29-1 combines with J gene TRBJ1-2; D is unresolved. Sequencing input: peripheral blood. CDR3 nucleotides: TGCAGCGTTGAAGATCCTGGGCTAACTAACTATGGCTACACCTTC. Protein: CSVEDPGLTNYGYTF.